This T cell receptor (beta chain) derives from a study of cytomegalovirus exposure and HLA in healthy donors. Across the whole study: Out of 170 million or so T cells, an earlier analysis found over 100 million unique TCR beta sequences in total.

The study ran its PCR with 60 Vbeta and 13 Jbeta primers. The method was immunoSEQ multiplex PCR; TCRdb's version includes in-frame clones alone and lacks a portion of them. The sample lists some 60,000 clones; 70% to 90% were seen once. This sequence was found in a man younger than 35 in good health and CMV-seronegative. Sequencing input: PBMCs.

The CDR3 DNA follows: TGTGCCTGGGCTGGGGGGGGCTACGAGCAGTACTTC. Its protein is CAWAGGGYEQYF. The chain carries TRBV30 and TRBJ2-7; 7 bases agree with TRBD2. With 5 bases clipped from V and 3 bases from J, the junction kept 4 bases outside the gene matches. This CDR3 comprises 12 residues. Germline values: CDR1 GTSNPN, CDR2 SVGIG (reference sequence).